The 32 T cell receptor beta chains below all came from one sample that was sequenced in a study. TCRdb recomputed calls from the 5' RACE reads with MiXCR, one row per CDR3 protein. The sample has some 64,000 distinct CDR3 sequences; approximately 22% are singletons. Sequenced input: memory CD4+ T cells sorted from a lymph node. Specified subset: memory CD4+ T cells, CD4+CD45RO+CD25-. Receptors originate from a female donor with breast cancer.

V and J are TRBV11-2 and TRBJ1-5, with D hard to call. Germline V gene sequence: CDR1 SGHAT, CDR2 FQNNGV. The CDR3 covers 13 residues. Trimming stripped 0 bases from V and 7 bases from J, with 7 bases between. The CDR3 DNA follows: TGTGCCAGCAGCTTAGAACTGAACCAGCCCCAGCATTTT. This codes for CASSLELNQPQHF.

This clonotype appeared many times. The chain combines TRBV10-2 with TRBJ2-7, with D perhaps matching TRBD1 (6 bases). Per the germline V gene, CDR1 is WSHSY and CDR2 is SAAADI. Trimming shortened V by 9 bases and J by 1 base, and 16 bases separated the two germline ends. The CDR3 sequence is 14 residues long. The CDR3 DNA reads as TGCGCCAGAATCCCACGGGACATATCCTACGAGCAGTACTTC. Its protein is CARIPRDISYEQYF.

In this sample, this clonotype turned up a few times. The V gene is TRBV12-3 or TRBV12-4, the J gene TRBJ1-1, with 8 bases lining up with TRBD1. The trim removed 4 bases at V and 4 bases at J, leaving 2 bases unmatched. The CDR3 contains 13 residues. DNA of the CDR3: TGTGCCAGCAGTTCTACAGGGGGCACTGAAGCTTTCTTT. Its translation is CASSSTGGTEAFF.

The chain is built from TRBV7-2 and TRBJ2-6; 7 bases agree with TRBD1. V trimming: 3 bases; J trimming: 1 base; junction bases outside the gene matches: 9. Germline V lookup: CDR1 SGHTA, CDR2 FQGNSA. The CDR3 has 18 amino acids. CDR3 protein: CASSLIRDSASGANVLTF. The CDR3 DNA is TGTGCCAGCAGCTTGATCCGGGACAGTGCATCTGGGGCCAACGTCCTGACTTTC.

This clonotype was seen more than once but under ten times. The DNA for the CDR3 is TGTGCCATCAGTGATGGGTCTCCCTATGGCTACACCTTC. Its protein is CAISDGSPYGYTF. The chain uses TRBV10-3 and TRBJ1-2; D is uncertain. Germline V gives CDR1 ENHRY, CDR2 SYGVKD. Trimming cost V 3 bases and J 4 bases, with 9 bases left between them. The CDR3 totals 13 residues.

CDR3 loop: CAISEKAAAQETQYF. In DNA form, the CDR3 reads TGTGCCATCAGTGAAAAGGCCGCAGCCCAAGAGACCCAGTACTTC. The chain joins TRBV10-3 to TRBJ2-5; no definite D call. CDR1 is ENHRY and CDR2 is SYGVKD in the germline V gene. The CDR3 totals 15 residues. V lost 3 bases and J 1 base, leaving 12 bases between the germline ends.

The chain is built from TRBV7-2 and TRBJ2-2, with 14 bases fitting TRBD2. The CDR3 consists of 18 residues. The germline V gene encodes CDR1 SGHTA and CDR2 FQGNSA. The junction had 7 bases not matched to a gene; V was cut back by 3 bases and J by 4 bases. DNA for the CDR3: TGTGCCAGCAGCTTGAAGGGACTAGCGGGAGTGGGCACCGGGGAGCTGTTTTTT. It yields the protein CASSLKGLAGVGTGELFF.

The table lists this clonotype with a few counts. The chain employs TRBV7-2 and TRBJ1-2, with D uncertain. Between the trimmed V and J ends, which lost 5 bases and 5 bases, there was a span of 12 bases. The CDR3 spans 13 residues. Germline CDR1 and CDR2: SGHTA and FQGNSA. The CDR3 coding sequence is TGTGCCAGCAGCCCGGCCCCCCTATATGGCTACACCTTC. It yields the protein CASSPAPLYGYTF.

The table lists this clonotype with a count of one. J is TRBJ1-1 and V is TRBV11-2, with TRBD1 as a possible D gene (5 bases). The length of the CDR3 is 14 residues. Germline V gene sequence: CDR1 SGHAT, CDR2 FQNNGV. With 6 bases removed from V and 4 bases from J, the gap between germline ends came to 15 bases. The DNA of the CDR3 is TGTGCCAGCAGGTCGCAGGGTCGGGTCACTGAAGCTTTCTTT. Residues: CASRSQGRVTEAFF.

The gene calls are TRBV7-9 and TRBJ2-5; D is unclear. This CDR3 is built from 13 residues. The V end lost 2 bases, the J end lost 3 bases, and 7 bases lay between the germline ends. Germline CDR1 is SEHNR and CDR2 is FQNEAQ (reference sequence). The CDR3: CASSLNSKETQYF. The CDR3 bases are TGTGCCAGCAGCTTAAACAGCAAAGAGACCCAGTACTTC.

This chain joins TRBV7-3 and TRBJ2-1, with D tentatively TRBD1 or TRBD2 (5 bases each). The CDR3 consists of 15 residues. V shed 2 bases and J shed 0 bases, with 8 bases lying between them. Germline V gene data show CDR1 as SGHTA and CDR2 as FQGTGA. CDR3 DNA: TGTGCCAGCAGCTTATCGGGGCCCTCCTACAATGAGCAGTTCTTC. This encodes CASSLSGPSYNEQFF.

The chain carries TRBV5-1 and TRBJ2-7, with 7 bases aligning to TRBD1. CDR1 is SGHRS and CDR2 is YFSETQ in the germline V gene. The CDR3 is 13 amino acids. V dropped 7 bases and J dropped 7; count of bases not matched to a gene: 11. This CDR3 reads CASLDYRGREQYF. The CDR3 DNA sequence: TGCGCCAGCCTCGACTACAGGGGCAGGGAGCAGTACTTC.

This clonotype was found many times. The chain has TRBV7-9 and TRBJ1-1; D not resolved. The CDR3 extends over 13 amino acids. Trimming left V 6 bases short and J 0 bases short, with 8 bases between. Germline-derived CDR1 and CDR2 are SEHNR and FQNEAQ (reference sequence). The DNA for the CDR3 is TGTGCCAGCAGTTCCTTATTGAACACTGAAGCTTTCTTT. Amino acid sequence: CASSSLLNTEAFF. Supplemented by reference TRBV7-9 and TRBJ1-1, the full variable domain reads DTGVSQNPRHKITKRGQNVTFRCDPISEHNRLYWYRQTLGQGPEFLTYFQNEAQLEKSRLLSDRFSAERPKGSFSTLEIQRTEQGDSAMYLCASSSLLNTEAFFGQGTRLTVV.

The chain couples TRBV3-1 to TRBJ2-7, with D possibly matching TRBD2 (6 bases). The length of the CDR3 is 11 residues. V lost 3 bases and J 7 bases, leaving 7 bases between the germline ends. Per germline, CDR1 LGHDT and CDR2 YNNKEL (reference sequence). DNA for the CDR3: TGTGCCAGCAGCCACCGGGAGGAGCAGTACTTC. Translation: CASSHREEQYF.

At least ten counts were recorded for this clonotype. This chain joins TRBV7-2 and TRBJ2-3; 8 positions agree with TRBD1. The CDR3 has 14 residues. Per germline, CDR1 SGHTA and CDR2 FQGNSA. V trimming: 4 bases; J trimming: 4 bases; junction bases outside the gene matches: 4. The CDR3: CASSSPTGADTQYF. CDR3 nucleotides: TGTGCCAGCAGCTCGCCGACAGGGGCAGATACGCAGTATTTT.

This chain links TRBV24-1 with TRBJ1-2; D not certain. This CDR3 is 12 amino acids long. Between the trimmed V and J ends, which lost 2 bases and 1 base, there was a span of 1 base. Germline V gives CDR1 KGHDR, CDR2 SFDVKD. The CDR3 DNA reads as TGTGCCACCAGTGATTATAACTATGGCTACACCTTC. Its protein is CATSDYNYGYTF.

This sequence joins TRBV7-3 and TRBJ2-1; 10 nucleotides align to TRBD2. Germline values: CDR1 SGHTA, CDR2 FQGTGA. CDR3 length equals 17 residues. V was pared by 5 bases and J by 7 bases, with 14 bases of the junction left unmatched. The CDR3 region is CASSLDGSGGGHNEQFF. For the CDR3, the DNA is TGTGCCAGCAGCCTAGACGGGAGCGGGGGGGGACATAATGAGCAGTTCTTC.

This clonotype was detected only a few times. CDR3 DNA: TGTGCCAGCAGTCTACCGGGACAGGGATCAGATACGCAGTATTTT. It is translated as CASSLPGQGSDTQYF. The chain has TRBV12-3 or TRBV12-4 and TRBJ2-3; 9 bases line up with TRBD1. This CDR3 spans 15 amino acids. V lost 5 bases to trimming and J lost 4 bases; unmatched junction nucleotides: 7.

This chain uses TRBV4-3 with TRBJ2-1; D not resolved. CDR1 is LGHNA and CDR2 is YSLEER in the germline V gene. The CDR3 is 14 amino acids. The ends were cut back, 0 bases at V and 0 bases at J, with 3 bases in the middle. Here the CDR3 DNA reads TGCGCCAGCAGCCAAGAAGGCTCCTACAATGAGCAGTTCTTC. Its translation is CASSQEGSYNEQFF.

This clonotype was counted once. J is TRBJ2-2 and V is TRBV5-1; D is unclear. The V gene lost 0 bases and the J gene lost 7 bases, with 13 bases spanning the gap. The germline CDR1 and CDR2 sequences are SGHRS and YFSETQ. The CDR3 consists of 15 residues. In nucleotides, the CDR3 is TGCGCCAGCAGCTTGGTAGGGAACGTAGGCGGGGAGCTGTTTTTT. It is translated as CASSLVGNVGGELFF.

V is TRBV27 and J is TRBJ2-7; TRBD1 agrees at 10 bases. Germline V gene data show CDR1 as MNHEY and CDR2 as SMNVEV (reference sequence). Unmatched junction bases numbered 3, after V lost 6 bases and J lost 1 base. The CDR3 runs 14 residues. CDR3 sequence: CASRRQGASYEQYF. CDR3 bases: TGTGCCAGCAGGCGACAGGGGGCTTCCTACGAGCAGTACTTC.

A remark on this clonotype: This may arise from a read error, as a much more abundant clone is one base away. The rearrangement links TRBV7-2 to TRBJ1-5; perhaps TRBD1 as D (6 bases). The CDR3 contains 13 residues. The V gene lost 7 bases and the J gene lost 8 bases, with 15 bases spanning the gap. Germline CDR1 reads SGHTA; CDR2 reads FQGNSA. The CDR3 nucleotides are TGTGCCAGCAACCTACAGGGTCGGGAGCCCCAGCATTTT. Protein: CASNLQGREPQHF.

In the case of this clonotype: This may come from a read error, since a much larger clone is one base off. The V gene is TRBV6-5, the J gene TRBJ1-2; TRBD1 matches at 7 bases. Germline CDR1 MNHEY, CDR2 SVGAGI. The CDR3 loop spans 11 amino acids. The CDR3 spells CAPRTGGGYTF. The CDR3 DNA follows: TGCGCCCCGCGGACAGGCGGTGGCTACACCTTC.

This clonotype was seen a few times. The chain links TRBV6-1 to TRBJ2-3; D remains unclear. This CDR3 contains 13 residues. Trimming took 4 bases from V and 4 from J, leaving 9 bases between them. The V gene's germline CDR1 is MNHNS and CDR2 SASEGT. CDR3 region: CASSVNLADTQYF. DNA for the CDR3: TGTGCCAGCAGTGTTAACTTAGCAGATACGCAGTATTTT.

This clonotype appeared many times. This chain links TRBV7-6 with TRBJ1-2; maybe TRBD1 (5 bases). V dropped 4 bases and J dropped 4 bases, with 7 bases sitting between them. Germline values: CDR1 SGHVS, CDR2 FNYEAQ. The CDR3 totals 12 residues. The CDR3 sequence: CASSSDSYGYTF. CDR3 DNA: TGTGCCAGCAGCTCCGACAGCTATGGCTACACCTTC.

In the case of this clonotype: Given a much more abundant clone one base away, this may be a read error. The rearrangement uses TRBV7-3 and TRBJ2-1; weak D call: TRBD2 (6 bases). This CDR3 has 14 residues. V lost 5 bases and J lost 5, with 13 bases in between. Germline lookup yields CDR1 SGHTA and CDR2 FQGTGA. For the CDR3, the DNA is TGTGCCAGCAGCGTAGGAGGGAGAAACAATGAGCAGTTCTTC. Translated: CASSVGGRNNEQFF.

This clonotype was counted at least ten times. The chain uses TRBV3-1 and TRBJ2-5; unclear D gene. The CDR3 is 13 residues long. Germline V gene data show CDR1 as LGHDT and CDR2 as YNNKEL (reference sequence). The V gene lost 4 bases and the J gene lost 3 bases, with 9 bases spanning the gap. CDR3 region: CASSLRTEETQYF. Here the CDR3 DNA reads TGTGCCAGCAGCCTTCGAACTGAAGAGACCCAGTACTTC.

This clonotype occurred a few times. The CDR3 DNA sequence: TGTGCCACCAGTGGCGGGACTAGCGGGACCAACAATGAGCAGTTCTTC. As protein: CATSGGTSGTNNEQFF. This chain links TRBV24-1 with TRBJ2-1; 13 positions agree with TRBD2. From germline, CDR1 is KGHDR and CDR2 SFDVKD. The CDR3 spans 16 residues. With V trimmed by 5 bases and J by 5 bases, 5 bases remained unmatched.

In its sample, this clonotype was seen a few times. The gene calls are TRBV12-3 or TRBV12-4 and TRBJ2-4; tentatively, D is TRBD1 or TRBD2 (5 bases each). Between the trimmed V and J ends, which lost 3 bases and 0 bases, there was a span of 12 bases. The CDR3 runs 16 residues. The DNA of the CDR3 is TGTGCCAGCAGTTTGGGACGGACTGTAGCCAAAAACATTCAGTACTTC. Its protein product is CASSLGRTVAKNIQYF.

V is TRBV4-1 and J is TRBJ1-2; D is possibly TRBD1 (6 bases). Trimming shortened V by 1 base and J by 6 bases, and 9 bases separated the two germline ends. The V gene's germline CDR1 is MGHRA and CDR2 YSYEKL. There are 13 residues in the CDR3. The CDR3 loop is CASSQGQGNGYTF. The CDR3 nucleotides are TGCGCCAGCAGCCAAGGGCAGGGGAATGGCTACACCTTC.

Only a few counts were recorded for this clonotype. V gene TRBV7-9 combines with J gene TRBJ1-1; a weak D match, TRBD1 (5 bases). Trimming took off 1 base at V and 1 base at J, with 7 bases between the two ends. The CDR3 covers 14 residues. Germline CDR1 is SEHNR and CDR2 is FQNEAQ (reference sequence). This CDR3 reads CASSLGRANTEAFF. The CDR3 nucleotides read TGTGCCAGCAGCTTAGGCAGGGCGAACACTGAAGCTTTCTTT.

This clonotype showed up just a few times. This chain connects TRBV30 to TRBJ1-5; D not resolved. The V end was cut by 1 base, the J end by 5 bases, with 9 bases between. There are 13 residues in the CDR3. CDR1 GTSNPN and CDR2 SVGIG come from the germline V gene (reference sequence). The CDR3 sequence is CAWSAGLHQPQHF. CDR3 in DNA: TGTGCCTGGAGTGCCGGACTGCATCAGCCCCAGCATTTT.